The 12 T cell receptor beta chains reported below all come from one sample, sequenced in a study of Graves' ophthalmopathy and Graves' hyperthyroidism. As the template, RNA transcripts were used to amplify TCR beta CDR3 regions. First-round RT-PCR with HTBI primers preceded a second-round multiplex PCR. Using its own MiXCR run on the multiplex PCR reads, TCRdb lists one record per CDR3 protein. The sample shows under 200,000 distinct CDR3 sequences, 37% of them seen only once. The sample was peripheral blood. The receptors come from a woman aged 40 to 49 with Graves' ophthalmopathy.

This clonotype appeared many times. This sequence joins TRBV20-1 and TRBJ2-7; 8 nucleotides line up with TRBD1. The CDR3 runs 13 residues. With V trimmed by 5 bases and J by 3 bases, 6 bases remained unmatched. Germline loops: CDR1 DFQATT, CDR2 SNEGSKA (reference sequence). DNA for the CDR3: TGCAGTGCTCACGACAGGGGTTACTACGAGCAGTACTTC. Translation: CSAHDRGYYEQYF.

This rearrangement joins TRBV6-5 to TRBJ1-1, with D uncertain. Germline assignment: CDR1 MNHEY and CDR2 SVGAGI. The CDR3 is 15 residues long. The V end lost 0 bases, the J end lost 1 base, and 9 bases lay between the germline ends. The CDR3 loop is CASSYSIQPNTEAFF. The CDR3, as DNA: TGTGCCAGCAGTTACTCGATACAGCCGAACACTGAAGCTTTCTTT.

This clonotype appeared many times. The J gene is TRBJ2-2, the V gene TRBV7-2; maybe TRBD1 (6 bases). Germline CDR1 is SGHTA and CDR2 is FQGNSA. The CDR3 is 15 amino acids. Trimming cost V 5 bases and J 4 bases, with 14 bases left between them. This chain's CDR3 is CASSARGIGTGELFF. The CDR3 nucleotides read TGTGCCAGCAGCGCCAGGGGTATTGGCACCGGGGAGCTGTTTTTT. The full variable domain, with the rest looked up from reference TRBV7-2 and TRBJ2-2, is GAGVSQSPSNKVTEKGKDVELRCDPISGHTALYWYRQSLGQGLEFLIYFQGNSAPDKSGLPSDRFSAERTGGSVSTLTIQRTQQEDSAVYLCASSARGIGTGELFFGEGSRLTVL.

The chain has TRBV29-1 and TRBJ2-5; D uncertain. The V end lost 6 bases, the J end lost 0 bases, and 5 bases lay between the germline ends. This CDR3 is 11 amino acids long. Germline CDR1 and CDR2: SQVTM and ANQGSEA. DNA for the CDR3: TGCAGCGTCCGGTACCAAGAGACCCAGTACTTC. Protein sequence: CSVRYQETQYF.

The chain employs TRBV6-2 or TRBV6-3 and TRBJ2-2, with 14 bases matching TRBD2. The CDR3 runs to 19 residues. Per the germline V gene, CDR1 is MNHEY and CDR2 is SVGEGT. Losses at the gene ends were 2 bases for V and 4 bases for J; bases not matched to a gene: 9. In DNA form, the CDR3 reads TGTGCCAGCAGTTACCCCCCGACTAGCGGGAGGGCCTTCACCGGGGAGCTGTTTTTT. Residues: CASSYPPTSGRAFTGELFF.

The chain links TRBV7-3 to TRBJ1-1; TRBD1 matches at 10 bases. Germline-derived CDR1 and CDR2 are SGHTA and FQGTGA. Germline trimming cut 5 bases from V and 11 bases from J; bases unmatched to any gene: 14. This CDR3 is built from 15 residues. The CDR3 protein is CASSVGRDRGREAFF. DNA for the CDR3: TGTGCCAGCAGCGTAGGCCGGGACAGGGGACGGGAGGCTTTCTTT.

The sample holds many counts of this clonotype. Here the CDR3 reads CASSLTTGGTEAFF. DNA for the CDR3: TGTGCCAGCTCACTTACTACAGGGGGCACTGAAGCTTTCTTT. The J gene is TRBJ1-1, the V gene TRBV18; 8 positions agree with TRBD1. Trimming took 4 bases from V and 4 from J; bases not matched to a gene: 5. The germline gives CDR1 KGHSH, CDR2 LQKENI. The CDR3 spans 14 residues.

CDR3 in amino acids: CASRVDLSYEQYF. The CDR3 DNA is TGCGCCAGCCGAGTGGACCTCTCCTACGAGCAGTACTTC. This chain uses TRBV5-1 with TRBJ2-7; no firm D call. Trimming cost V 7 bases and J 0 bases, with 11 bases left between them. The CDR3 spans 13 residues. CDR1 is SGHRS and CDR2 is YFSETQ in the germline V gene.

This clonotype was seen many times. The J gene is TRBJ1-2, the V gene TRBV18; no clear D gene. Germline values: CDR1 KGHSH, CDR2 LQKENI. The ends were cut back, 2 bases at V and 8 bases at J, with 18 bases in the middle. The CDR3 loop spans 15 amino acids. CDR3 in DNA: TGTGCCAGCTCACCAGTGAGGGTAACGGATGAGGGCTACACCTTC. Its protein product is CASSPVRVTDEGYTF.

This chain links TRBV5-1 with TRBJ1-2; the D gene is possibly TRBD1 (5 bases). The V gene lost 5 bases and the J gene lost 3 bases, with 14 bases spanning the gap. CDR1 SGHRS and CDR2 YFSETQ come from the germline V gene. The CDR3 runs 14 residues. In DNA form, the CDR3 reads TGCGCCAGCAGTCCCGGGGGGTCGGACTATGGCTACACCTTC. It yields the protein CASSPGGSDYGYTF.

J is TRBJ1-1 and V is TRBV28; the D gene is possibly TRBD1 (5 bases). CDR1 MDHEN and CDR2 SYDVKM come from the germline V gene. This CDR3 has 13 amino acids. The V gene lost 7 bases and the J gene lost 6 bases, with 15 bases spanning the gap. The CDR3, as DNA: TGTGCCAGCATTAACGGCAGGGAATCTGAAGCTTTCTTT. This translates into CASINGRESEAFF.

The chain recombines TRBV6-1 with TRBJ1-2; TRBD1 matches at 7 bases. CDR1 is MNHNS, CDR2 SASEGT, per germline. The V segment lost 1 base and the J segment 3 bases; nucleotides outside the gene matches: 5. This CDR3 spans 15 amino acids. The CDR3 DNA reads as TGTGCCAGCAGTGAAGTCCCGACAGGGCACTATGGCTACACCTTC. It is translated as CASSEVPTGHYGYTF.